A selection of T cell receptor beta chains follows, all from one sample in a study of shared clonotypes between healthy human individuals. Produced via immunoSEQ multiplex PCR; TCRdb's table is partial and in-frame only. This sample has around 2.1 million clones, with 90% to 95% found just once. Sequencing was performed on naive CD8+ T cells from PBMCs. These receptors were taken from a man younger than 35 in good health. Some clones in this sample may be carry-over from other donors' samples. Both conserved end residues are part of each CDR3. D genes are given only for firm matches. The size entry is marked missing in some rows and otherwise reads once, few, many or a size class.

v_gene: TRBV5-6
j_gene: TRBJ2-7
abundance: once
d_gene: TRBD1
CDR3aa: CASATRTGTATYEQYF
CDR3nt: TGTGCCAGCGCCACGCGGACCGGGACAGCAACCTACGAGCAGTACTTC

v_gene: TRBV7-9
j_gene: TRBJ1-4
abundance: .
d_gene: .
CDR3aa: CASSLSPFATNEKLFF
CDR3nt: TGTGCCAGCAGCTTATCCCCCTTCGCAACTAATGAAAAACTGTTTTTT

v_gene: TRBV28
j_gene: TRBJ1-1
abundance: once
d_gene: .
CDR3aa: CASSLWPNTEAFF
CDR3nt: TGTGCCAGCAGTTTATGGCCAAACACTGAAGCTTTCTTT

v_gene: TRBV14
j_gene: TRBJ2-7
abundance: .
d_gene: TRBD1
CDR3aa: CASSQRQGAHSGEQYF
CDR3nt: TGTGCCAGCAGCCAAAGACAGGGGGCCCACTCGGGAGAGCAGTACTTC

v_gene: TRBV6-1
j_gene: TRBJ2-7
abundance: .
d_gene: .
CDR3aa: CASSEIRSYEQYF
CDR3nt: TGTGCCAGCAGTGAAATACGATCCTACGAGCAGTACTTC

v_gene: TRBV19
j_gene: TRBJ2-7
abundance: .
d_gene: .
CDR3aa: CASSMRGAGGYYEQYF
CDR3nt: TGTGCCAGTAGTATGAGAGGAGCTGGGGGATACTACGAGCAGTACTTC

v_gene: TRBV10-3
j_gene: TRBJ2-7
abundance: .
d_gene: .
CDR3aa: CAISESLGITYEQYF
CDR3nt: TGTGCCATCAGTGAGTCGTTGGGGATCACCTACGAGCAGTACTTC

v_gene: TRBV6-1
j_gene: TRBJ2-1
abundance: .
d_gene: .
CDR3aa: CASILAREQFF
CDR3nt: TGTGCCAGCATCCTCGCCCGGGAGCAGTTCTTC

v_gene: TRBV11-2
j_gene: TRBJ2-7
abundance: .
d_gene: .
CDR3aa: CASSTSLGRERYEQYF
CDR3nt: TGTGCCAGCAGCACAAGCCTTGGCCGGGAACGATACGAGCAGTACTTC

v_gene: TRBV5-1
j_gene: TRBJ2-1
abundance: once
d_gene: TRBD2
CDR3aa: CASSSQPYTSGTTFISYNEQFF
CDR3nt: TGCGCCAGCAGCTCCCAGCCCTACACTAGCGGAACCACCTTTATCTCCTACAATGAGCAGTTCTTC

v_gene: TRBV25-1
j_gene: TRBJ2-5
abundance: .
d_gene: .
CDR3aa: CASSESVRETQYF
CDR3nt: TGTGCCAGCAGTGAATCGGTGAGAGAGACCCAGTACTTC

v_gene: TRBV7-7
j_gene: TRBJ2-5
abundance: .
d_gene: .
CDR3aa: CASSLGVRETQYF
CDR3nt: TGTGCCAGCAGCTTAGGAGTCCGAGAGACCCAGTACTTC

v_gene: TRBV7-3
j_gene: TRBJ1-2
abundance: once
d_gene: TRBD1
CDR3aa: CASSSAQGAGDYGYTF
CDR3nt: TGTGCCAGCAGCTCAGCACAGGGGGCCGGCGACTATGGCTACACCTTC

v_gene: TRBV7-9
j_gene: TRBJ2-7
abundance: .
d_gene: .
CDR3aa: CASSLEAYEQYF
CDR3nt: TGTGCCAGCAGCTTAGAGGCGTACGAGCAGTACTTC

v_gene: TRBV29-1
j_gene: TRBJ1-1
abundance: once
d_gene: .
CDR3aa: CSVVDRLNTEAFF
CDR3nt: TGCAGCGTTGTGGACAGATTGAACACTGAAGCTTTCTTT

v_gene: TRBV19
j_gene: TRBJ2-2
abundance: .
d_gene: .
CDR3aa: CASSIQGMSGELFF
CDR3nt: TGTGCCAGTAGTATACAGGGTATGAGCGGGGAGCTGTTTTTT

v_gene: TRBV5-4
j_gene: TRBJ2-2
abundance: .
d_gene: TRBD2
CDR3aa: CASSLASLAGVHTGELFF
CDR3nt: TGTGCCAGCAGCTTGGCTTCTCTAGCGGGAGTTCACACCGGGGAGCTGTTTTTT

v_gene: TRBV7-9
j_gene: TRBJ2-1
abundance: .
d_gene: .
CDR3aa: CASSLLPGSPNEQFF
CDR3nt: TGTGCCAGCAGCTTACTCCCAGGGAGCCCCAATGAGCAGTTCTTC

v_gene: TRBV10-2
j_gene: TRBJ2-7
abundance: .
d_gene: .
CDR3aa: CASSDVTTTYEQYF
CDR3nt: TGCGCCAGCAGTGACGTGACGACAACCTACGAGCAGTACTTC

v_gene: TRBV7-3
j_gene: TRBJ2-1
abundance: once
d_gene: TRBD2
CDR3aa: CASSATSGSHEQFF
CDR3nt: TGTGCCAGCAGCGCGACTAGCGGGAGCCATGAGCAGTTCTTC

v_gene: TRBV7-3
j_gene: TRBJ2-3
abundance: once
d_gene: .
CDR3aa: CASSTQVASPDTQYF
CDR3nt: TGTGCCAGCAGCACCCAAGTGGCTAGCCCCGATACGCAGTATTTT

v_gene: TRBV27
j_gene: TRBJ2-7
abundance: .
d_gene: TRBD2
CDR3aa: CASRPTTGGTYEQYF
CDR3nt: TGTGCCAGCAGACCGACGACGGGGGGAACCTACGAGCAGTACTTC

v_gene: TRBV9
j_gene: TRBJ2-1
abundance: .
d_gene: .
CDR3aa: CASSVEKSYNEQFF
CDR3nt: TGTGCCAGCAGCGTAGAGAAGTCCTACAATGAGCAGTTCTTC

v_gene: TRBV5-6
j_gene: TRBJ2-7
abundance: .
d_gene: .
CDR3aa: CASSLSRAGFEQYF
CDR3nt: TGTGCCAGCAGCTTAAGCAGGGCGGGCTTCGAGCAGTACTTC

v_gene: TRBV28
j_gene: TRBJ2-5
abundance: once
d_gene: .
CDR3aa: CASSLLGPLGETQYF
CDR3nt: TGTGCCAGCAGTTTATTGGGGCCCCTTGGGGAGACCCAGTACTTC

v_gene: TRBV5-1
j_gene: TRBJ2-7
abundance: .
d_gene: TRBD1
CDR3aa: CASSSTDRFPYEQYF
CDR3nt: TGCGCCAGCAGCTCAACGGACAGGTTCCCCTACGAGCAGTACTTC

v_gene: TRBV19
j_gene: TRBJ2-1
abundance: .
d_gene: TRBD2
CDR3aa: CASSILLAGNGDEQFF
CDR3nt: TGTGCCAGTAGTATTTTACTAGCGGGGAACGGGGATGAGCAGTTCTTC

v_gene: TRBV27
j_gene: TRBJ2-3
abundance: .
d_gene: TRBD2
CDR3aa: CASSTLGSSGTSTDTQYF
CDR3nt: TGTGCCAGCAGCACGCTGGGAAGTAGCGGGACTAGCACAGATACGCAGTATTTT